The 17 T cell receptor beta chains below come from one sample, sequenced in a study of CD8+ T cells in alopecia areata. Reverse transcription of extracted RNA yielded cDNA, which provided the sequencing template. Repertoires were generated with immunoSEQ multiplex PCR, while TCRdb's copy carries only in-frame clones and drops some. This table holds about 100,000 clones, roughly 56% found once. The treatment was: oral pan-JAK inhibitor, 5-10 mg twice daily. Sample: CD8+ T cells sorted from blood, taken at approximately week 60, from a patient treated with tofacitinib. These receptors were collected from a human donor with alopecia areata.

The chain recombines TRBV6-5 with TRBJ2-1; unclear D gene. Deletions cut 6 bases from V and 0 bases from J, with 6 bases between. Per germline, CDR1 MNHEY and CDR2 SVGAGI. This CDR3 region has 13 residues. CDR3 protein: CASRTSSYNEQFF. The CDR3 DNA follows: TGTGCCAGCAGGACCAGCTCCTACAATGAGCAGTTCTTC.

The chain recombines TRBV5-6 with TRBJ1-6, with TRBD1 as a possible D gene (5 bases). From germline, CDR1 is SGHDT and CDR2 YYEEEE. Trimming stripped 0 bases from V and 1 base from J, with 8 bases between. The CDR3 extends over 16 amino acids. This chain's CDR3 is CASSLAQGSYNSPLHF. For the CDR3, the DNA is TGTGCCAGCAGCTTGGCCCAGGGTTCCTATAATTCACCCCTCCACTTT.

This rearrangement joins TRBV7-8 to TRBJ1-1; perhaps TRBD1 as D (5 bases). The germline V gene has CDR1 SGHVS and CDR2 FQNEAQ. V lost 4 bases, J lost 7 bases, and 13 bases lay in between. CDR3 length: 13 amino acids. The CDR3 loop reads CASSSRVWGEAFF. CDR3 bases: TGTGCCAGCAGCTCCAGGGTTTGGGGTGAAGCTTTCTTT.

This chain joins TRBV7-9 and TRBJ2-5; maybe TRBD2 (5 bases). V dropped 5 bases and J dropped 0 bases, with 13 bases sitting between them. The CDR3 length is 15 residues. The germline V gene has CDR1 SEHNR and CDR2 FQNEAQ (reference sequence). In DNA, the CDR3 is TGTGCCAGCAGCCCCCGGACTCGTTACCAAGAGACCCAGTACTTC. Translation gives CASSPRTRYQETQYF.

In this sample, this clone turned up once. V usage is TRBV4-1 and J usage is TRBJ1-1; D is undetermined. Germline-derived CDR1 and CDR2 are MGHRA and YSYEKL. V lost 0 bases and J 4 bases, leaving 12 bases between the germline ends. This CDR3 contains 15 residues. This CDR3 reads CASSQDGRAGTEAFF. DNA of the CDR3: TGCGCCAGCAGCCAAGACGGACGGGCGGGCACTGAAGCTTTCTTT.

This clone was picked up many times. This same CDR3 is encoded by further DNA sequences in the sample. This chain links TRBV28 with TRBJ2-5; D call uncertain. The germline V and J ends were trimmed by 3 bases and 4 bases, with 3 bases remaining between them. The V gene's germline CDR1 is MDHEN and CDR2 SYDVKM. The CDR3 spans 11 residues. For the CDR3, the DNA is TGTGCCAGCAGTTTGGGAGAGACCCAGTACTTC. Its translation is CASSLGETQYF.

The chain is built from TRBV5-4 and TRBJ2-7, with D possibly being TRBD1 (5 bases). The CDR3 contains 14 residues. The V gene's germline CDR1 is SGHNT and CDR2 YYREEE (reference sequence). Deletions cut 0 bases from V and 2 bases from J, with 9 bases between. Here the CDR3 DNA reads TGTGCCAGCAGCTTGGTAGCAGGGCCCTACGAGCAGTACTTC. This codes for CASSLVAGPYEQYF.

V gene TRBV30 combines with J gene TRBJ2-2, with D tentatively TRBD2 (7 bases). The CDR3 totals 13 residues. Germline CDR1 is GTSNPN and CDR2 is SVGIG (reference sequence). V was cut by 3 bases and J by 6 bases, with 11 bases left in between. CDR3 coding DNA: TGTGCCTGGAGGGGGGCGGGGGCCGGGGAGCTGTTTTTT. Its translation: CAWRGAGAGELFF.

The gene calls are TRBV6-1 and TRBJ2-2, with D possibly being TRBD2 (5 bases). Germline loops: CDR1 MNHNS, CDR2 SASEGT. This CDR3 has 16 amino acids. V was cut by 0 bases and J by 0 bases, with 8 bases left in between. The CDR3 sequence: CASSEAYGANTGELFF. The CDR3 DNA follows: TGTGCCAGCAGTGAAGCATACGGGGCGAACACCGGGGAGCTGTTTTTT.

The chain carries TRBV11-2 and TRBJ2-5; D might be TRBD1 (6 bases). V lost 2 bases and J 0 bases, leaving 10 bases between the germline ends. The CDR3 sequence is 15 residues long. Germline V gene data show CDR1 as SGHAT and CDR2 as FQNNGV. CDR3 protein: CASSLTQGYQETQYF. As DNA, the CDR3 is TGTGCCAGCAGCTTAACCCAGGGGTACCAAGAGACCCAGTACTTC. Full variable domain (outside the CDR3, taken from reference TRBV11-2 and TRBJ2-5): EAGVAQSPRYKIIEKRQSVAFWCNPISGHATLYWYQQILGQGPKLLIQFQNNGVVDDSQLPKDRFSAERLKGVDSTLKIQPAKLEDSAVYLCASSLTQGYQETQYFGPGTRLLVL.

The chain joins TRBV29-1 to TRBJ1-4; D not certain. CDR3 length equals 14 residues. The ends were cut back, 3 bases at V and 8 bases at J, with 16 bases in the middle. Germline CDR1 SQVTM, CDR2 ANQGSEA. The CDR3 DNA sequence: TGCAGCGTTGATGGTGGAAGGGTAGGGGAAAAACTGTTTTTT. Residues: CSVDGGRVGEKLFF.

The CDR3 bases are TGTGCCTGGACTAGCGGGGGGTATGAGCAGTACTTC. Its protein is CAWTSGGYEQYF. V and J are TRBV30 and TRBJ2-7; 11 bases align to TRBD2. V was clipped by 4 bases and J by 7 bases; unmatched bases: 3. Germline V gives CDR1 GTSNPN, CDR2 SVGIG (reference sequence). The CDR3 consists of 12 residues.

This chain connects TRBV5-1 to TRBJ1-1; possible D gene TRBD1, 5 bases. V lost 7 bases and J 6 bases, leaving 16 bases between the germline ends. The CDR3 length is 13 residues. From germline, CDR1 is SGHRS and CDR2 YFSETQ. For the CDR3, the DNA is TGCGCCAGCCAACCGGGACTGGACGCTGAAGCTTTCTTT. Amino acid sequence: CASQPGLDAEAFF.

The rearrangement links TRBV30 to TRBJ2-5; D remains ambiguous. The DNA end is more similar to TRBJ2-7, so the J call may be wrong. The CDR3 sequence is 12 residues long. Germline CDR1 and CDR2: GTSNPN and SVGIG (reference sequence). CDR3 nucleotide sequence: TGTGCCTGGAGTAAACGCTCCTACGAGCAGTACTTC. Translated: CAWSKRSYEQYF.

This chain connects TRBV5-1 to TRBJ1-2, with D unresolved. V lost 3 bases and J 0 bases, leaving 12 bases between the germline ends. This CDR3 region has 15 residues. Germline V lookup: CDR1 SGHRS, CDR2 YFSETQ. The CDR3: CASSSLGLANYGYTF. The CDR3 nucleotides are TGCGCCAGCAGCTCTTTGGGGTTAGCTAACTATGGCTACACCTTC. Full variable domain (rest looked up from reference TRBV5-1 and TRBJ1-2): KAGVTQTPRYLIKTRGQQVTLSCSPISGHRSVSWYQQTPGQGLQFLFEYFSETQRNKGNFPGRFSGRQFSNSRSEMNVSTLELGDSALYLCASSSLGLANYGYTFGSGTRLTVV.

This clone came up once. The gene calls are TRBV30 and TRBJ1-2, with 10 nucleotides matching TRBD1. After removal of 1 base from V and 0 bases from J, the junction contained 2 bases not matched to a gene. Germline values: CDR1 GTSNPN, CDR2 SVGIG (reference sequence). The CDR3 consists of 15 residues. The CDR3: CAWSAGTGANYGYTF. The CDR3 bases are TGTGCCTGGAGTGCAGGGACAGGGGCTAACTATGGCTACACCTTC.

The chain is built from TRBV6-5 and TRBJ2-5, with D unclear. V lost 10 bases and J lost 2, with 20 bases in between. The CDR3 has 15 residues. Germline V gene data show CDR1 as MNHEY and CDR2 as SVGAGI. DNA of the CDR3: TGTGCCACTCGGATCCAAGAGACCATACAAGAGACCCAGTACTTC. Encoded protein: CATRIQETIQETQYF.